This entry describes one TCR beta chain. Germline V CDR1 and CDR2: LGHNA, YSLEER. J gave up 5 bases and V 2 bases, and 10 bases lay outside the gene matches. The CDR3 has 16 amino acids. This table comes from immunoSEQ multiplex PCR, and its TCRdb copy is limited to in-frame clones, with some not included. The repertoire holds 100,000 to 150,000 clones, with around nine tenths as singletons. The data stem from a study of cytomegalovirus exposure and HLA in healthy donors. Sequencing input: PBMCs. The chain recombines TRBV4-3 with TRBJ2-7; 9 bases match TRBD2. This clonotype was sampled from a man in his thirties or forties in good health and CMV-seronegative. In DNA, the CDR3 is TGCGCCAGCAGCCAACACTGGCGGGAGGGCGCGGACGAGCAGTACTTC. Its protein is CASSQHWREGADEQYF.